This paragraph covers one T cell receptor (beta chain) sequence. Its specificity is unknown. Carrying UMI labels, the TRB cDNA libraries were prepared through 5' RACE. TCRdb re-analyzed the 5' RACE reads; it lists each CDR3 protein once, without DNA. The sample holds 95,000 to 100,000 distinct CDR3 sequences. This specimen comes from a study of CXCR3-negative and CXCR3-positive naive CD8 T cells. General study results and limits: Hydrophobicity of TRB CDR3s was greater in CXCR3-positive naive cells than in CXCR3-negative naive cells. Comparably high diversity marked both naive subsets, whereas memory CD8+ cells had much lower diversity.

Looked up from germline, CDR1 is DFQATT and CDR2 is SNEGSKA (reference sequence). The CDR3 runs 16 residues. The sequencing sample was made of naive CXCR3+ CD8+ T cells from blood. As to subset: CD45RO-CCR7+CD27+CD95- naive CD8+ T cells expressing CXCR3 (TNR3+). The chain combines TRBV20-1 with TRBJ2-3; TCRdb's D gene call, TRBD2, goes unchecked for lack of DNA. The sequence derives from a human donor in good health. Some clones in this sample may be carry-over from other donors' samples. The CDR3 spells CSARVSGTSVTDTQYF.